A single sample gave rise to the 19 T cell receptor beta chains below, sequenced in a study of T cell responses to AZD1222 COVID-19 vaccine. TCRdb's copy holds only in-frame clones and misses some; the assay was immunoSEQ multiplex PCR. The table shows some 200,000 clones, with 85% to 95% occurring only once. Sequences were derived from peripheral blood, sampled on day 0 of MenACWY control vaccination. Receptors originate from an adult in good health.

The chain is built from TRBV4-2 and TRBJ2-3; possible D gene TRBD2, 6 bases. The CDR3 loop spans 15 amino acids. Germline CDR1 reads LGHNA; CDR2 reads YNFKEQ. Deletions cut 1 base from V and 1 base from J, with 9 bases between. CDR3 bases: TGTGCCAGCAGCCAAGGGGGGGTTGGCACAGATACGCAGTATTTT. As protein: CASSQGGVGTDTQYF.

The chain has TRBV7-3 and TRBJ2-1; D is unresolved. In germline, CDR1 is SGHTA, CDR2 FQGTGA. Trimming shortened V by 4 bases and J by 6 bases, and 13 bases separated the two germline ends. The CDR3 runs to 14 residues. The CDR3 protein is CASSSQNRGNEQFF. The CDR3 coding sequence is TGTGCCAGCAGCTCCCAAAATCGCGGCAATGAGCAGTTCTTC.

The chain uses TRBV19 and TRBJ1-5; D remains ambiguous. Germline CDR1 LNHDA, CDR2 SQIVND (reference sequence). With 1 base removed from V and 11 bases from J, the gap between germline ends came to 9 bases. This CDR3 has 12 amino acids. The CDR3 DNA sequence: TGTGCCAGTAGTATAGGGGTCGGAGCCCAGCATTTT. Encoded protein: CASSIGVGAQHF.

The chain joins TRBV2 to TRBJ1-5; 8 bases fit TRBD1. There are 15 residues in the CDR3. V lost 4 bases to trimming and J lost 7 bases; unmatched junction nucleotides: 9. Germline V CDR1 and CDR2: SNHLY, FYNNEI. CDR3 loop: CASSGDRGGVQPQHF. The CDR3 region has the DNA TGTGCCAGCAGTGGAGACAGGGGAGGAGTACAGCCCCAGCATTTT. The full variable domain, in which reference TRBV2 and TRBJ1-5 provide the parts outside the CDR3, is EPEVTQTPSHQVTQMGQEVILRCVPISNHLYFYWYRQILGQKVEFLVSFYNNEISEKSEIFDDQFSVERPDGSNFTLKIRSTKLEDSAMYFCASSGDRGGVQPQHFGDGTRLSIL.

Turning to this clone: Germline and junction disagree at one end, which may indicate a read error. The CDR3: CASSNSGHGNTEAFF. The CDR3 DNA reads as TGTGCCAGCAGTAACTCGGGACACGGAAACACTGAAGCTTTCTTT. The chain is built from TRBV6-6 and TRBJ1-1; D is perhaps TRBD1 (6 bases). Germline V gene lookup returns CDR1 MNHNY and CDR2 SVGAGI (reference sequence). CDR3 length: 15 amino acids.

The chain uses TRBV6-5 and TRBJ1-1, with unresolved D. This CDR3 region has 14 residues. CDR1 and CDR2 from the germline V gene are MNHEY and SVGAGI. Trimming removed 0 bases from V and 4 bases from J, with 9 bases in between. The CDR3 reads CASSYSSGSTEAFF. The CDR3 DNA reads as TGTGCCAGCAGTTACTCCTCTGGCAGCACTGAAGCTTTCTTT.

The V call is TRBV27, the J call TRBJ2-7; 7 positions match TRBD1. Germline trimming cut 3 bases from V and 2 bases from J; bases unmatched to any gene: 7. The germline V gene has CDR1 MNHEY and CDR2 SMNVEV (reference sequence). This CDR3 has 15 amino acids. The CDR3 sequence is CASSFQGVPTYEQYF. The CDR3 DNA reads as TGTGCCAGCAGTTTCCAGGGGGTACCAACCTACGAGCAGTACTTC.

V usage is TRBV5-6 and J usage is TRBJ2-1; the D is unclear. The CDR3 sequence is 11 residues long. V lost 2 bases to trimming and J lost 8 bases, with 5 bases between them. Germline CDR1 reads SGHDT; CDR2 reads YYEEEE. This CDR3 reads CASSFRDEQFF. The DNA for the CDR3 is TGTGCCAGCAGCTTCAGAGATGAGCAGTTCTTC.

The V call is TRBV11-2, the J call TRBJ1-3; TRBD1 aligns across 9 bases. The J segment lost 4 bases and the V segment lost 5 bases, leaving 9 bases of the junction unmatched. CDR1 SGHAT and CDR2 FQNNGV come from the germline V gene. This CDR3 is built from 16 residues. CDR3 sequence (DNA): TGTGCCAGCAGCGTGTCCGTACAGGGGGCGGGAAACACCATATATTTT. Protein sequence: CASSVSVQGAGNTIYF.

V usage is TRBV10-3 and J usage is TRBJ2-1; D possibly corresponds to TRBD2 (6 bases). CDR3 length equals 15 residues. The germline gives CDR1 ENHRY, CDR2 SYGVKD. Deletions cut 4 bases from V and 4 bases from J, with 14 bases between. CDR3 amino acids: CAISGYDGGYNEQFF. CDR3 bases: TGTGCCATCAGTGGGTATGACGGGGGTTACAATGAGCAGTTCTTC.

The V and J genes are TRBV4-1 and TRBJ2-1, with 10 bases that match TRBD2. Per the germline V gene, CDR1 is MGHRA and CDR2 is YSYEKL. The J segment lost 12 bases and the V segment lost 5 bases, leaving 7 bases of the junction unmatched. The CDR3 is 13 residues long. CDR3 in DNA: TGCGCCAGCAGCTTATCTAGCGGGAGCCCGCAGTTCTTC. Translated: CASSLSSGSPQFF.

The chain links TRBV2 to TRBJ2-5; D is possibly TRBD1 or TRBD2 (5 bases each). With 7 bases removed from V and 4 bases from J, the gap between germline ends came to 19 bases. Germline CDR1 and CDR2: SNHLY and FYNNEI. This CDR3 comprises 15 residues. The CDR3 nucleotides read TGTGCCAGCACCAGAGGGGCAGCCGGGACAGAGACCCAGTACTTC. It translates to CASTRGAAGTETQYF.

This rearrangement joins TRBV19 to TRBJ1-2; the D is unclear. This CDR3 is built from 12 residues. Trimming took 7 bases from V and 5 from J, leaving 11 bases between them. The germline CDR1 and CDR2 sequences are LNHDA and SQIVND (reference sequence). The CDR3 loop reads CASKEQPYGYTF. Here the CDR3 DNA reads TGTGCCAGTAAAGAGCAACCTTATGGCTACACCTTC.

A note on this clone: The junction shows a germline mismatch at one end, possibly a read error. The J gene is TRBJ1-1, the V gene TRBV2, with D possibly TRBD1 on 5 matching bases. Germline V gene data show CDR1 as SNHLY and CDR2 as FYNNEI. The CDR3 length is 15 residues. CDR3 loop: CASNEQGTRNTEAFF. The CDR3 nucleotides read TGTGCCAGCAATGAACAAGGGACGAGGAACACTGAAGCTTTCTTT.

The J gene is TRBJ2-6, the V gene TRBV11-3; TRBD1 aligns across 8 bases. Per the germline V gene, CDR1 is SGHNT and CDR2 is YENEEA. The CDR3 extends over 15 amino acids. V lost 5 bases, J lost 4 bases, and 4 bases stayed unmatched. CDR3 amino acids: CASSRTGTGANVLTF. The CDR3 DNA sequence: TGTGCCAGCAGCCGGACAGGGACCGGGGCCAACGTCCTGACTTTC.

The gene calls are TRBV12-3 or TRBV12-4 and TRBJ1-6, with D tentatively TRBD1 (6 bases). Trimming removed 6 bases at V and 10 bases at J, with 13 bases between. This CDR3 contains 13 residues. The CDR3: CASSTGPGSPLHF. Written as DNA, the CDR3 is TGTGCCAGCAGCACAGGGCCGGGGTCACCCCTCCACTTT.

The chain recombines TRBV6-2 or TRBV6-3 with TRBJ2-1; D is perhaps TRBD2 (6 bases). V was cut by 2 bases and J by 4 bases, with 12 bases left in between. This CDR3 comprises 15 residues. Germline CDR1 MNHEY, CDR2 SVGEGT. The CDR3, as DNA: TGTGCCAGCAGTTACGGGGCAGGGAGGTACAATGAGCAGTTCTTC. Translating it yields CASSYGAGRYNEQFF.

The gene calls are TRBV5-6 and TRBJ2-2, with a tentative D call TRBD2 (5 bases). Per the germline V gene, CDR1 is SGHDT and CDR2 is YYEEEE. The CDR3 contains 16 residues. V was pared by 6 bases and J by 4 bases, with 19 bases between. The chain's CDR3 is CASINQVVGSTGELFF. In DNA form, the CDR3 reads TGTGCCAGCATCAACCAGGTGGTTGGGAGCACCGGGGAGCTGTTTTTT.

The gene calls are TRBV27 and TRBJ1-6; D gene uncertain. Trimming removed 5 bases at V and 3 bases at J, with 11 bases between. This CDR3 region has 15 residues. Per the germline V gene, CDR1 is MNHEY and CDR2 is SMNVEV (reference sequence). The CDR3 sequence is CASSPQILYNSPLHF. CDR3 bases: TGTGCCAGCAGTCCTCAAATCCTCTATAATTCACCCCTCCACTTT.